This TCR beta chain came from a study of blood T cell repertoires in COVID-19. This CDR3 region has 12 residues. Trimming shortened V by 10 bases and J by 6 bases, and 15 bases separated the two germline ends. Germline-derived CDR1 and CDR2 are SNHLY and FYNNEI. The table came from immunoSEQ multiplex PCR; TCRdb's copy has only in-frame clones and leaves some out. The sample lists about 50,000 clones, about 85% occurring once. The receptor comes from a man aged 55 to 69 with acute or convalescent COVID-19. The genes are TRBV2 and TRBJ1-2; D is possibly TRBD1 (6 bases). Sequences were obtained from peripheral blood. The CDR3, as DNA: TGTGCCAACGAGGGGGGGGGCAATGGCTACACCTTC. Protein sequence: CANEGGGNGYTF.